This T cell receptor (beta chain) was found in a study of OX40 agonist ivuxolimab in advanced cancers. Study-level findings and limits: Researchers report that CD8+ T cells had, on average, more expanded clones than CD4+.

Profiled with immunoSEQ multiplex PCR; TCRdb holds only in-frame clones, not every one. This repertoire shows tens of thousands of clones, approximately 88% found once; its top ten account for around 11%. Systemic immunosuppression or autoimmune disease history was grounds to exclude patients. A remark on this clone: Its antigen is as yet unknown. This sample also contains other DNA sequences that code for the same CDR3.

This sequence originates from an adult with an advanced solid tumor such as melanoma, head and neck, liver or kidney cancer. The material sequenced was CD4+ or CD8+ T cells sorted from blood, taken in a trial of the OX40 agonist ivuxolimab.

In DNA, the CDR3 is TGTGCCAGCAGCGTAGGGGGATCTGGGGCCAACGTCCTGACTTTC. It translates to CASSVGGSGANVLTF. The rearrangement uses TRBV9 and TRBJ2-6, with D unresolved. Germline V gene sequence: CDR1 SGDLS, CDR2 YYNGEE. Trimming shortened V by 0 bases and J by 1 base, and 5 bases separated the two germline ends. CDR3 length: 15 residues.